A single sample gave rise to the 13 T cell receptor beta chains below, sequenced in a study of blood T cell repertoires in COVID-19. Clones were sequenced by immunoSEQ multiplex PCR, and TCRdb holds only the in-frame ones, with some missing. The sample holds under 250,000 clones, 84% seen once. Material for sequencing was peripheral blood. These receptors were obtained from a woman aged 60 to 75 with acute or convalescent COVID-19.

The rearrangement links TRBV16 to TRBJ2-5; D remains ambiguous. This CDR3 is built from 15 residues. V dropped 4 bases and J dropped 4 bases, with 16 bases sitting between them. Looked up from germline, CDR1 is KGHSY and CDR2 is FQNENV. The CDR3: CASSRTWAGGETQYF. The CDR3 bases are TGTGCCAGCAGCCGAACGTGGGCTGGTGGAGAGACCCAGTACTTC.

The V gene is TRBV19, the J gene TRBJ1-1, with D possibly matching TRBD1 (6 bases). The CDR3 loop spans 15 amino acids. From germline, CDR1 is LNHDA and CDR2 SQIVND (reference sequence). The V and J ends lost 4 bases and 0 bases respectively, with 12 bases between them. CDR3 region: CASSTTGLVNTEAFF. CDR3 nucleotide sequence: TGTGCCAGTAGTACGACAGGTCTGGTGAACACTGAAGCTTTCTTT.

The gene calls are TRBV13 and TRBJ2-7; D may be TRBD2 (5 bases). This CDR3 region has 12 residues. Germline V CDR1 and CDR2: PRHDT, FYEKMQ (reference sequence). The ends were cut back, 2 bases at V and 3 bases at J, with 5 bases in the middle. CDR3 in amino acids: CASSLTSYEQYF. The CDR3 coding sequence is TGTGCCAGCAGCTTAACTAGCTACGAGCAGTACTTC.

The CDR3 DNA is TGTGCCAGTAGACTGGGGTCGGGGACAGGGAGGGGGTATTGGCCCCAGCATTTT. It translates to CASRLGSGTGRGYWPQHF. This sequence joins TRBV19 and TRBJ1-5; 9 nucleotides agree with TRBD1. CDR1 and CDR2 (germline): LNHDA, SQIVND (reference sequence). The CDR3 has 18 residues. V shed 6 bases and J 9 bases; nucleotides not matched to a gene: 21.

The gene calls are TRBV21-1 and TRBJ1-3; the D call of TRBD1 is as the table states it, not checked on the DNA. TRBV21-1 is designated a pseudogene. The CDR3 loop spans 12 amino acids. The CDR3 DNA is TGTGCCAGCAGCAAAGGGGCAAACACCATATATTTT. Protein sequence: CASSKGANTIYF.

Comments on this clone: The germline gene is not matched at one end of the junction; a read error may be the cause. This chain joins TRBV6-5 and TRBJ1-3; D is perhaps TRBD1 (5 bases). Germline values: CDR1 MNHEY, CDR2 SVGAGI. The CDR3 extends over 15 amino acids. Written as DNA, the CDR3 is TGTGCCAGCAGCTACTCGGGGCCGGCGGGAAACACCATATATTTT. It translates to CASSYSGPAGNTIYF.

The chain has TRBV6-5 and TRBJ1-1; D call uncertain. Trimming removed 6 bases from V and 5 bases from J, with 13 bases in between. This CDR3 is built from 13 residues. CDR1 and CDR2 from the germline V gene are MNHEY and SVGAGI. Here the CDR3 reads CASSRTSATEAFF. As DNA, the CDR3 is TGTGCCAGCAGCCGCACGAGTGCAACTGAAGCTTTCTTT.

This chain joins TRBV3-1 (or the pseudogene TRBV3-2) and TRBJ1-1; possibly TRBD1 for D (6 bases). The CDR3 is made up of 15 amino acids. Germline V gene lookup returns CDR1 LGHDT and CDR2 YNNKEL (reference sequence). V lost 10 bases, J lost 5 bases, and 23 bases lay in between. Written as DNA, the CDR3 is TGTGCCACCAGACAGCAGGCGGGGGGGCTGACTGAAGCTTTCTTT. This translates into CATRQQAGGLTEAFF.

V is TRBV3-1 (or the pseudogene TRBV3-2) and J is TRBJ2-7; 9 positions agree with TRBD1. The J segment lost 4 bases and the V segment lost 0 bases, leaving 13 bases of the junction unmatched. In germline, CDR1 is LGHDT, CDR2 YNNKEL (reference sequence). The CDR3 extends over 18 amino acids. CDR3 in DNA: TGTGCCAGCAGCCAAGATCGGACCCTGGGACAGGGAGGGTACGAGCAGTACTTC. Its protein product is CASSQDRTLGQGGYEQYF.

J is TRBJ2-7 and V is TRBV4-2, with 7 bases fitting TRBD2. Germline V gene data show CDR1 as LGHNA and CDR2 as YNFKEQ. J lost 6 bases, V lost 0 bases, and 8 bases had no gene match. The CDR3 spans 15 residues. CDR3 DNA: TGTGCCAGCAGCCAAGATGGTGGGGGGGATCGCGAGCAGTACTTC. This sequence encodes CASSQDGGGDREQYF.

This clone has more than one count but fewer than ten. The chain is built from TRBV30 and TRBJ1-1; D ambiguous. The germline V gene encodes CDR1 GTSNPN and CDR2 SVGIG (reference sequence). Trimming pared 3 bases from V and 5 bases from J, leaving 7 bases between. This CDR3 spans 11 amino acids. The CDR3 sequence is CAWRVRTEAFF. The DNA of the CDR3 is TGTGCCTGGAGAGTACGGACTGAAGCTTTCTTT.

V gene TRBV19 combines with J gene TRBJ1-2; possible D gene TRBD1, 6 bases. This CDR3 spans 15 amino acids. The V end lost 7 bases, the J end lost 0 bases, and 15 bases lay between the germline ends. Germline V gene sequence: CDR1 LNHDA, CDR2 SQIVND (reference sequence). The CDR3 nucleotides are TGTGCCAGTAAGGACAGAGCACTCTCTAACTATGGCTACACCTTC. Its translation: CASKDRALSNYGYTF.

The CDR3 sequence is CASSLRHVNYGYTF. Here the CDR3 DNA reads TGTGCCAGCAGCTTGAGACACGTTAACTATGGCTACACCTTC. The genes are TRBV5-4 and TRBJ1-2; unclear D gene. Germline lookup yields CDR1 SGHNT and CDR2 YYREEE (reference sequence). The V end was cut by 1 base, the J end by 1 base, with 8 bases between. This CDR3 region has 14 residues.